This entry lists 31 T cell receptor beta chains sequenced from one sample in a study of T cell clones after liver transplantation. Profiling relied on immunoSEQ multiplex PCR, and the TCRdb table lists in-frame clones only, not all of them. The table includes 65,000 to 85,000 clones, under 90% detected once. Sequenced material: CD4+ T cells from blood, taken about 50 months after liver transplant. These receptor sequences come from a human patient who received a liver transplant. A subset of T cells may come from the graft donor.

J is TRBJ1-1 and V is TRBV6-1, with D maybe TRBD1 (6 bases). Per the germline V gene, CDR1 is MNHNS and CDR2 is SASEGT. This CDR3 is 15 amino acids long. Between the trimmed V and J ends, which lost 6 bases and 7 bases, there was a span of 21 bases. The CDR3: CASSDPDRRRLEAFF. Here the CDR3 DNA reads TGTGCCAGCAGCGACCCCGACAGGCGCCGACTTGAAGCTTTCTTT.

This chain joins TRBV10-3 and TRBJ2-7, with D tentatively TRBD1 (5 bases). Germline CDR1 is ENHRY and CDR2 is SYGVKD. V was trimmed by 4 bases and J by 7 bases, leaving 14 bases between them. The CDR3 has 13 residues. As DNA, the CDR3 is TGTGCCATCAGTGGGGCTACAGGTGGGGAGCAGTACTTC. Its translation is CAISGATGGEQYF.

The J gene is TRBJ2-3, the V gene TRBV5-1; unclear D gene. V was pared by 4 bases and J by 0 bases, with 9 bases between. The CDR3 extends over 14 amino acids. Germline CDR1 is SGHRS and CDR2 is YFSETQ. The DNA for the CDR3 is TGCGCCAGCAGCGCGGACGGGAGCACAGATACGCAGTATTTT. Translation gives CASSADGSTDTQYF.

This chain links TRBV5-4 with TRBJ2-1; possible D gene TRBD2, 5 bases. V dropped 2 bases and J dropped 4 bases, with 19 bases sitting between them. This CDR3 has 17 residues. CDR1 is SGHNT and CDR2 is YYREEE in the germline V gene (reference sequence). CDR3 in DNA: TGTGCCAGCAGCTTTGCCGGGTCATACCGGGGTTACAATGAGCAGTTCTTC. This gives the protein CASSFAGSYRGYNEQFF.

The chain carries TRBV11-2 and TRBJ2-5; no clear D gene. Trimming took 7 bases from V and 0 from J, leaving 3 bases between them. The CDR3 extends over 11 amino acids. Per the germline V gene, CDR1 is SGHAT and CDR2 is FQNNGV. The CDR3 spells CASTHQETQYF. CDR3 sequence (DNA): TGTGCCAGCACCCACCAAGAGACCCAGTACTTC.

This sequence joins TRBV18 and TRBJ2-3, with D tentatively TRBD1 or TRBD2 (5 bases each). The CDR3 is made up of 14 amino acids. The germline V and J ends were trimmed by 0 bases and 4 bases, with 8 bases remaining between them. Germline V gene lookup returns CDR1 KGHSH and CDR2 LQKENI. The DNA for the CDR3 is TGTGCCAGCTCACCACCTCTGGGGGCAGATACGCAGTATTTT. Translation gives CASSPPLGADTQYF.

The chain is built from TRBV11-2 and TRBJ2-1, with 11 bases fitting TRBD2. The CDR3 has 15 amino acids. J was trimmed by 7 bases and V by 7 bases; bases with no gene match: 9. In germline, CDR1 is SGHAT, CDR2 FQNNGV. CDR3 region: CASNKLAGALNEQFF. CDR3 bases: TGTGCCAGCAACAAACTAGCGGGGGCTTTGAATGAGCAGTTCTTC. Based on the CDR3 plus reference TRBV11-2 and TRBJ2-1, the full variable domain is EAGVAQSPRYKIIEKRQSVAFWCNPISGHATLYWYQQILGQGPKLLIQFQNNGVVDDSQLPKDRFSAERLKGVDSTLKIQPAKLEDSAVYLCASNKLAGALNEQFFGPGTRLTVL.

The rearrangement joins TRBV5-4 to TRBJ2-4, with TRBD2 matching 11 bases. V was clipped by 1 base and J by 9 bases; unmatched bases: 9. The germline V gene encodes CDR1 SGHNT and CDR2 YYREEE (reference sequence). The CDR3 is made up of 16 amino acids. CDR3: CASSLTSGSGKVIQYF. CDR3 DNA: TGTGCCAGCAGCTTGACTAGCGGGAGTGGTAAGGTCATTCAGTACTTC.

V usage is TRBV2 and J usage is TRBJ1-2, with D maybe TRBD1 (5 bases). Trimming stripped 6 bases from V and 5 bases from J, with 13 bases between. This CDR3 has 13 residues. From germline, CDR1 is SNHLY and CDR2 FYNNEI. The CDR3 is CASRRQGSYGYTF. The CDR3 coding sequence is TGTGCCAGCAGGCGTCAGGGTTCGTATGGCTACACCTTC.

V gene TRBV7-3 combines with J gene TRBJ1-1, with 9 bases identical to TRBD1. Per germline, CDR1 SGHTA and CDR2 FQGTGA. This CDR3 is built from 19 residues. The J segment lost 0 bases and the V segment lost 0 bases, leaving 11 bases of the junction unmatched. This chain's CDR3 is CASSLTPMGDRALNTEAFF. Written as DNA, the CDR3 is TGTGCCAGCAGCTTAACCCCCATGGGGGACAGGGCATTGAACACTGAAGCTTTCTTT.

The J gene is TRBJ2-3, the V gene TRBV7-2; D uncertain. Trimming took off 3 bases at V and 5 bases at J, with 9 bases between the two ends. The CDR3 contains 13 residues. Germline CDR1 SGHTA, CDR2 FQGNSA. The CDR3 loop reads CASSFHWEDTQYF. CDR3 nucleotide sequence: TGTGCCAGCAGCTTCCACTGGGAAGATACGCAGTATTTT.

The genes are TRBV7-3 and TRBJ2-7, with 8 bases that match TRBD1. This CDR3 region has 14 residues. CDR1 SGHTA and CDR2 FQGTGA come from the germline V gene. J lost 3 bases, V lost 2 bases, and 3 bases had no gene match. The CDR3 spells CASSLGGTGYEQYF. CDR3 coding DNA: TGTGCCAGCAGCTTAGGCGGGACAGGCTACGAGCAGTACTTC.

This CDR3 reads CASSQGEGQGAGEQYF. The DNA of the CDR3 is TGCGCCAGCAGCCAAGGCGAGGGACAGGGGGCAGGGGAGCAGTACTTC. The rearrangement links TRBV4-1 to TRBJ2-7; TRBD1 agrees at 12 bases. Unmatched junction bases numbered 8, after V lost 1 base and J lost 7 bases. Germline loops: CDR1 MGHRA, CDR2 YSYEKL. CDR3 length: 16 amino acids.

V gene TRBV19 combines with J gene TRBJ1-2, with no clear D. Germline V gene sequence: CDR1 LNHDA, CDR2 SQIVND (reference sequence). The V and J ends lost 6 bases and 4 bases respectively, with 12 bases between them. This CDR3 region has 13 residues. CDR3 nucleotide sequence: TGTGCCAGTAGCCTCCGGGGTCTCTATGGCTACACCTTC. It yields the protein CASSLRGLYGYTF.

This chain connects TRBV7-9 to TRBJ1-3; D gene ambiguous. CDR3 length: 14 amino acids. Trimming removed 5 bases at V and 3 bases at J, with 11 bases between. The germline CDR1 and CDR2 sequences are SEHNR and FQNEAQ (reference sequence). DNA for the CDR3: TGTGCCAGCAGCCCTGACCTGGGTGGAAACACCATATATTTT. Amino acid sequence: CASSPDLGGNTIYF.

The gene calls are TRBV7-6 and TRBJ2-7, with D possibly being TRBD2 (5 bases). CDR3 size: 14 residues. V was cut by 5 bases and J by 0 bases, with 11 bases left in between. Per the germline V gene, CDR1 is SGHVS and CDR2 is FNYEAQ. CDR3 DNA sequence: TGTGCCAGCAGCCGAGGCGGGCTCTCCTACGAGCAGTACTTC. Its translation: CASSRGGLSYEQYF.

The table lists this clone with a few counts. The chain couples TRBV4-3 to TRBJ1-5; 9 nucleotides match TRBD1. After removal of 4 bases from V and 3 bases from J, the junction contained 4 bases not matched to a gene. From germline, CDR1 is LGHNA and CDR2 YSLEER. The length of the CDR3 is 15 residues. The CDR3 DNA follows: TGCGCCAGCAGCCCGGGACAGGGCCTCAATCAGCCCCAGCATTTT. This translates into CASSPGQGLNQPQHF.

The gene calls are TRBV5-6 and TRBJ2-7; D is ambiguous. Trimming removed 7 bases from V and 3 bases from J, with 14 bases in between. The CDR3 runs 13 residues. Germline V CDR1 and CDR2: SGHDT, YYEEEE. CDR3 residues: CASGVFADYEQYF. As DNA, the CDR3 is TGTGCCAGCGGGGTCTTTGCGGACTACGAGCAGTACTTC.

CDR3 loop: CASSLKGSTGYEQYF. In nucleotides, the CDR3 is TGTGCCAGCAGCTTGAAAGGCTCTACGGGCTACGAGCAGTACTTC. V gene TRBV5-6 combines with J gene TRBJ2-7; D not resolved. The V end lost 1 base, the J end lost 3 bases, and 14 bases lay between the germline ends. Germline V gene lookup returns CDR1 SGHDT and CDR2 YYEEEE. This CDR3 is 15 amino acids long.

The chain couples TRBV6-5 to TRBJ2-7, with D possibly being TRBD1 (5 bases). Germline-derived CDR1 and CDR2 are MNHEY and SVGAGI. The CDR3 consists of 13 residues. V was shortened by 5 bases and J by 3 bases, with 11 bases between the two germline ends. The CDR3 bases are TGTGCCAGCAGTGCAATCACAGGCTACGAGCAGTACTTC. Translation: CASSAITGYEQYF.

The CDR3 DNA reads TGTGCCAGTAGGTTGAGACTAGCGGGATACAATGAGCAGTTCTTC. It is translated as CASRLRLAGYNEQFF. The V gene is TRBV19, the J gene TRBJ2-1; TRBD2 matches 11 bases. The trim removed 6 bases at V and 4 bases at J, leaving 5 bases unmatched. CDR1 and CDR2 (germline): LNHDA, SQIVND (reference sequence). CDR3 size: 15 residues.

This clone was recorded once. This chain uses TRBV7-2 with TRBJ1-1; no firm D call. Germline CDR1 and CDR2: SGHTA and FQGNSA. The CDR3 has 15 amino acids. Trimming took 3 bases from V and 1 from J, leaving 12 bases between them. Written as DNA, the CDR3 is TGTGCCAGCAGCTTTGGCACCCATGCGAACACTGAAGCTTTCTTT. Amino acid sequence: CASSFGTHANTEAFF.

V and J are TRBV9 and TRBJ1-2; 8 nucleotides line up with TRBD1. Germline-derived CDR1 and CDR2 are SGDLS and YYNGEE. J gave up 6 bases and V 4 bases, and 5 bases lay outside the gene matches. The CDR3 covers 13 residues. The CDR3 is CASSSGGPHGYTF. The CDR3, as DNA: TGTGCCAGCAGCTCAGGGGGCCCCCATGGCTACACCTTC. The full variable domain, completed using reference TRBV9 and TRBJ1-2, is DSGVTQTPKHLITATGQRVTLRCSPRSGDLSVYWYQQSLDQGLQFLIQYYNGEERAKGNILERFSAQQFPDLHSELNLSSLELGDSALYFCASSSGGPHGYTFGSGTRLTVV.

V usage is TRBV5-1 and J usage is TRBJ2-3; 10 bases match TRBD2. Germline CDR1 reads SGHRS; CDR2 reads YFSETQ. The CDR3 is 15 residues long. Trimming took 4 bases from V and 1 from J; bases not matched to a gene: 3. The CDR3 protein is CASSPGTSGTDTQYF. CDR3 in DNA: TGCGCCAGCAGCCCCGGGACTAGCGGCACAGATACGCAGTATTTT.

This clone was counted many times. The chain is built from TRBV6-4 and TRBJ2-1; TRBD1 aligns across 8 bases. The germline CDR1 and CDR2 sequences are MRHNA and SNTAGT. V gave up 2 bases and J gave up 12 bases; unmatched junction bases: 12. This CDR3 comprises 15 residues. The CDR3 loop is CASSDGNRGTMGQFF. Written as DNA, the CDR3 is TGTGCCAGCAGTGACGGCAACAGGGGGACAATGGGGCAGTTCTTC.

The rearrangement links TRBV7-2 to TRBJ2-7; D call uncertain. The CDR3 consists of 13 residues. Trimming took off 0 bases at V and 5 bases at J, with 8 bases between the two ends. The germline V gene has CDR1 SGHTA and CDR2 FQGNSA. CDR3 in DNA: TGTGCCAGCAGCTTAGCGGTTAGCAACGAGCAGTACTTC. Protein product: CASSLAVSNEQYF.

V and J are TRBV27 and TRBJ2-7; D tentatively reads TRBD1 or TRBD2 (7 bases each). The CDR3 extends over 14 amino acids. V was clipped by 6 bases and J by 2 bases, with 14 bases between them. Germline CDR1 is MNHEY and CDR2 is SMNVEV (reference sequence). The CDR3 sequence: CASRPGGAPYEQYF. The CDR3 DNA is TGTGCCAGCAGGCCAGGGGGGGCCCCCTACGAGCAGTACTTC.

As DNA, the CDR3 is TGCGCCAGCAGTGGGCCCAGCGGGCGTAATGAAAAACTGTTTTTT. Its protein is CASSGPSGRNEKLFF. This chain joins TRBV10-1 and TRBJ1-4; D remains unclear. The V end lost 4 bases, the J end lost 4 bases, and 13 bases lay between the germline ends. The CDR3 is made up of 15 amino acids. Germline values: CDR1 WNHNN, CDR2 SYGVQD (reference sequence).

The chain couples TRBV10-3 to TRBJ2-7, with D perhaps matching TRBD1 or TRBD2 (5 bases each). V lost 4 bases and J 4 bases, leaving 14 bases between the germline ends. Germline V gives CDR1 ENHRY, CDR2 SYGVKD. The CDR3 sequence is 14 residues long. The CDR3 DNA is TGTGCCATCAGTGGGGGGTCGGTATCTTACGAGCAGTACTTC. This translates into CAISGGSVSYEQYF.

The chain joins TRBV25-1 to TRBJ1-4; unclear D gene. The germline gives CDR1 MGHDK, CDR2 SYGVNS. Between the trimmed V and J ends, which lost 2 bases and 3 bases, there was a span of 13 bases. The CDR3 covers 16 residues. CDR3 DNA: TGTGCCAGCAGTGAACGCGGGAAGGAGGCTAATGAAAAACTGTTTTTT. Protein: CASSERGKEANEKLFF.

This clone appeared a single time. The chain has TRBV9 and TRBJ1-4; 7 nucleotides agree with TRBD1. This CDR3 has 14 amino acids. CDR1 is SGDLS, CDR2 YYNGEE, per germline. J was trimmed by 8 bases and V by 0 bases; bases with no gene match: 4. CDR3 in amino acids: CASSVAGGQEKLFF. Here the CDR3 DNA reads TGTGCCAGCAGCGTAGCAGGGGGTCAGGAAAAACTGTTTTTT.